This T cell receptor (beta chain) was profiled in a study of OX40 agonist ivuxolimab in advanced cancers. On the study more broadly: Patients were infused with ivuxolimab every 2 weeks at 0.01 to 10 mg/kg. Prior checkpoint blockade (anti-PD-1, anti-PD-L1 or anti-CTLA-4) was permitted; approximately 44% had it. A partial response was reached by three patients: one with hepatocellular carcinoma and two with cutaneous melanoma.

The CDR3 contains 16 residues. Trimming removed 2 bases at V and 5 bases at J, with 15 bases between. From germline, CDR1 is SGHTA and CDR2 FQGTGA. Using immunoSEQ multiplex PCR, the repertoire was profiled, and TCRdb retains in-frame clones only, with some absent. In the table there are 65,000 to 95,000 clones, about 84% of which are singletons. The specimen was CD4+ or CD8+ T cells sorted from blood, collected in a trial of the OX40 agonist ivuxolimab. This TCR was sampled from an adult with an advanced solid tumor such as melanoma, head and neck, liver or kidney cancer. V gene TRBV7-3 combines with J gene TRBJ2-2; D unresolved. Here the CDR3 DNA reads TGTGCCAGCAGCTTACAGGAGTATGGGGTAACCGGGGAGCTGTTTTTT. Amino acid sequence: CASSLQEYGVTGELFF.